Shown below are 17 T cell receptor beta chains from a single sample sequenced in a study of shared clonotypes between healthy human individuals. CD45RO negativity and positive selection for CCR7 defined naive CD8 cells, a population that excluded terminally differentiated effector memory CD45RA+ cells. Profiling relied on immunoSEQ multiplex PCR, and the TCRdb table lists in-frame clones only, not all of them. The data show roughly 2 million clones, about 95% seen once. The material sequenced was naive CD8+ T cells sorted from blood. The receptor source for this set is a man aged 18 to 35 in good health.

This chain joins TRBV27 and TRBJ1-1; 8 bases are a match to TRBD1. With V trimmed by 3 bases and J by 3 bases, 3 bases remained unmatched. The CDR3 is 14 residues long. The germline V gene has CDR1 MNHEY and CDR2 SMNVEV (reference sequence). The CDR3 loop reads CASSFQGAYTEAFF. DNA of the CDR3: TGTGCCAGCAGTTTTCAGGGGGCGTACACTGAAGCTTTCTTT.

The rearrangement joins TRBV2 to TRBJ1-6; tentative D call: TRBD1 (6 bases). The CDR3 has 14 amino acids. The V end lost 3 bases, the J end lost 10 bases, and 13 bases lay between the germline ends. Germline CDR1 is SNHLY and CDR2 is FYNNEI. The CDR3 sequence is CASSEGGGRSPLHF. The CDR3 DNA sequence: TGTGCCAGCAGTGAGGGAGGGGGGCGATCACCCCTCCACTTT.

V gene TRBV27 combines with J gene TRBJ1-5; TRBD1 is a possible D gene (6 bases). Trimming pared 6 bases from V and 7 bases from J, leaving 19 bases between. Germline CDR1 reads MNHEY; CDR2 reads SMNVEV (reference sequence). This CDR3 has 15 residues. In DNA form, the CDR3 reads TGTGCCAGCAGAGGGAGGGGGGCGGCGGAACAGCCCCAGCATTTT. As protein: CASRGRGAAEQPQHF.

About this clone: The same CDR3 can be traced to other DNA sequences in this sample. The chain combines TRBV9 with TRBJ1-2, with D possibly being TRBD1 (5 bases). V was cut by 3 bases and J by 6 bases, with 6 bases left in between. The CDR3 spans 11 residues. CDR1 and CDR2 (germline): SGDLS, YYNGEE. CDR3 sequence reads: CASSEGNGYTF. CDR3 bases: TGTGCCAGCAGCGAGGGGAATGGCTACACCTTC.

The chain combines TRBV2 with TRBJ1-2, with D possibly being TRBD1 (6 bases). Germline CDR1 SNHLY, CDR2 FYNNEI. CDR3 length: 12 residues. V was cut by 5 bases and J by 8 bases, with 12 bases left in between. The CDR3 loop is CASSQGRWGYTF. As DNA, the CDR3 is TGTGCCAGCAGTCAGGGGCGTTGGGGCTACACCTTC. The whole variable domain, filled in from reference TRBV2 and TRBJ1-2, reads EPEVTQTPSHQVTQMGQEVILRCVPISNHLYFYWYRQILGQKVEFLVSFYNNEISEKSEIFDDQFSVERPDGSNFTLKIRSTKLEDSAMYFCASSQGRWGYTFGSGTRLTVV.

The genes are TRBV5-1 and TRBJ2-7, with a possible D match to TRBD2 (5 bases). V dropped 7 bases and J dropped 5 bases, with 16 bases sitting between them. CDR3 length: 13 residues. Germline loops: CDR1 SGHRS, CDR2 YFSETQ. CDR3 residues: CASQAAGQDEQYF. CDR3 in DNA: TGCGCCAGCCAGGCGGCGGGCCAGGACGAGCAGTACTTC.

The rearrangement joins TRBV7-6 to TRBJ2-3; tentatively, D is TRBD1 (6 bases). V gave up 1 base and J gave up 3 bases, with 14 bases separating them. CDR3 length equals 16 residues. Germline values: CDR1 SGHVS, CDR2 FNYEAQ. The CDR3 is CASSLDPGGRTDTQYF. Here the CDR3 DNA reads TGTGCCAGCAGCTTAGATCCTGGGGGCCGAACAGATACGCAGTATTTT. The full variable domain, in which reference TRBV7-6 and TRBJ2-3 provide the parts outside the CDR3, is GAGVSQSPRYKVTKRGQDVALRCDPISGHVSLYWYRQALGQGPEFLTYFNYEAQQDKSGLPNDRFSAERPEGSISTLTIQRTEQRDSAMYRCASSLDPGGRTDTQYFGPGTRLTVL.

This chain uses TRBV21-1 with TRBJ2-7; the table names TRBD2, a call not compared with the DNA. TRBV21-1 counts as a pseudogene. The CDR3 extends over 19 amino acids. The CDR3 nucleotides read TGTGCCAGCAGCATGCGCGGGACTAGCGGGCTAACCAGCTCCTACGAGCAGTACTTC. Its protein is CASSMRGTSGLTSSYEQYF.

The chain couples TRBV4-1 to TRBJ2-2, with D possibly being TRBD2 (6 bases). Germline CDR1 reads MGHRA; CDR2 reads YSYEKL. The CDR3 loop spans 18 amino acids. V was shortened by 4 bases and J by 0 bases, with 18 bases between the two germline ends. The CDR3 nucleotides read TGCGCCAGCAGCCCAGGACTATCCACTATATCGAACACCGGGGAGCTGTTTTTT. Its translation: CASSPGLSTISNTGELFF.

The rearrangement joins TRBV5-6 to TRBJ2-2; possibly TRBD2 for D (6 bases). This CDR3 has 15 residues. The V end lost 2 bases, the J end lost 3 bases, and 11 bases lay between the germline ends. CDR1 is SGHDT and CDR2 is YYEEEE in the germline V gene. The CDR3 reads CASSFAGFYTGELFF. In DNA, the CDR3 is TGTGCCAGCAGCTTTGCGGGGTTTTACACCGGGGAGCTGTTTTTT.

The chain joins TRBV9 to TRBJ1-2; D is unresolved. Deletions cut 6 bases from V and 4 bases from J, with 16 bases between. Germline V CDR1 and CDR2: SGDLS, YYNGEE. This CDR3 is built from 14 residues. CDR3 protein: CASTLGSGSYGYTF. In nucleotides, the CDR3 is TGTGCCAGCACCTTAGGGTCCGGCTCCTATGGCTACACCTTC.

The chain combines TRBV7-9 with TRBJ1-2, with 7 bases lining up with TRBD1. J was trimmed by 1 base and V by 3 bases; bases with no gene match: 5. The CDR3 length is 15 residues. CDR1 and CDR2 from the germline V gene are SEHNR and FQNEAQ (reference sequence). DNA for the CDR3: TGTGCCAGCAGCTTCGGGACAGAAATTAACTATGGCTACACCTTC. Its translation is CASSFGTEINYGYTF.

The chain employs TRBV7-6 and TRBJ1-2; the match to TRBD1 covers 8 bases. Germline loops: CDR1 SGHVS, CDR2 FNYEAQ. Trimming at V came to 1 base and at J to 4 bases, leaving 5 bases not matched to a gene. The CDR3 contains 15 residues. The CDR3 loop is CASSLGQGNPYGYTF. The CDR3 DNA follows: TGTGCCAGCAGCTTAGGACAGGGGAACCCCTATGGCTACACCTTC.

The chain links TRBV2 to TRBJ1-5, with 7 nucleotides matching TRBD1. Looked up from germline, CDR1 is SNHLY and CDR2 is FYNNEI. V was pared by 5 bases and J by 0 bases, with 10 bases of the junction left unmatched. The CDR3 runs 17 residues. CDR3 sequence reads: CASSTLGTAYSNQPQHF. CDR3 in DNA: TGTGCCAGCAGTACACTGGGGACAGCGTATAGCAATCAGCCCCAGCATTTT.

The V call is TRBV19, the J call TRBJ2-7, with 9 bases aligning to TRBD1. This CDR3 region has 15 residues. V lost 4 bases to trimming and J lost 3 bases; unmatched junction nucleotides: 7. CDR1 is LNHDA and CDR2 is SQIVND in the germline V gene (reference sequence). The CDR3 coding sequence is TGTGCCAGTAGTACCCTACCGGGACAGGGCTACGAGCAGTACTTC. As protein: CASSTLPGQGYEQYF.

The rearrangement links TRBV6-5 to TRBJ2-4; TRBD1 matches 7 bases. Germline V CDR1 and CDR2: MNHEY, SVGAGI. The CDR3 is 14 amino acids. The trim removed 10 bases at V and 0 bases at J, leaving 6 bases unmatched. The DNA for the CDR3 is TGTGCCAACAGGACAGGACTAGCCAAAAACATTCAGTACTTC. This sequence encodes CANRTGLAKNIQYF.

The J gene is TRBJ2-7, the V gene TRBV7-9; D is possibly TRBD1 or TRBD2 (5 bases each). V was clipped by 2 bases and J by 2 bases, with 13 bases between them. This CDR3 has 15 amino acids. The germline CDR1 and CDR2 sequences are SEHNR and FQNEAQ (reference sequence). CDR3 sequence: CASSLSSGTTYEQYF. The CDR3 bases are TGTGCCAGCAGCTTATCCTCCGGGACCACCTACGAGCAGTACTTC.